This T cell receptor (beta chain) was sequenced for a study of technical replicates of blood from a few donors. There are 16 residues in the CDR3. The V gene's germline CDR1 is MNHNS and CDR2 SASEGT. Trimming cost V 2 bases and J 7 bases; bases outside gene matches: 10. The data were produced by immunoSEQ multiplex PCR, yet TCRdb's version contains in-frame clones alone and is incomplete. The table lists over 70,000 clones, around 95% of them singletons. Input material: T cells isolated from PBMCs. This clonotype was sampled from a human donor in good health. The V and J genes are TRBV6-1 and TRBJ1-5; TRBD1 matches at 8 bases. As DNA, the CDR3 is TGTGCCAGCAGTGAATCGGACAGGGTAATGGGGCAGCCCCAGCATTTT. Its protein is CASSESDRVMGQPQHF.